These 22 T cell receptor beta chains originate from one sample sequenced in a study of blood T cell repertoires in COVID-19. The method was immunoSEQ multiplex PCR; TCRdb's version includes in-frame clones alone and lacks a portion of them. The table has 180,000 or so clones, more than 70% seen once. The specimen was PBMCs or T cells enriched from blood (not recorded which). The receptors originated from a man aged 40-50 years who had recovered from COVID-19.

The gene calls are TRBV24-1 and TRBJ1-5; 8 nucleotides match TRBD1. This CDR3 is 12 amino acids long. V dropped 10 bases and J dropped 6; count of bases not matched to a gene: 4. Germline assignment: CDR1 KGHDR and CDR2 SFDVKD. Written as DNA, the CDR3 is TGTGCCACGCAGGGGGCCGGTCAGCCCCAGCATTTT. Its translation is CATQGAGQPQHF.

This clone was picked up one time. The chain joins TRBV9 to TRBJ2-3, with D possibly TRBD2 on 5 matching bases. CDR1 is SGDLS and CDR2 is YYNGEE in the germline V gene. V dropped 2 bases and J dropped 4 bases, with 20 bases sitting between them. The CDR3 runs 17 residues. The chain's CDR3 is CASSVSAQARVSDTQYF. CDR3 in DNA: TGTGCCAGCAGCGTTTCTGCCCAAGCGAGGGTTTCAGATACGCAGTATTTT.

The rearrangement uses TRBV27 and TRBJ2-1, with 10 bases that match TRBD2. The trim removed 6 bases at V and 4 bases at J, leaving 6 bases unmatched. This CDR3 is built from 15 residues. Germline V CDR1 and CDR2: MNHEY, SMNVEV (reference sequence). CDR3 amino acids: CASRASGGGYNEQFF. The CDR3 DNA reads TGTGCCAGCAGAGCTAGCGGGGGAGGGTACAATGAGCAGTTCTTC.

This clone was seen only a few times. This rearrangement joins TRBV7-2 to TRBJ1-4, with 8 positions matching TRBD1. V was clipped by 4 bases and J by 2 bases; unmatched bases: 6. CDR1 and CDR2 from the germline V gene are SGHTA and FQGNSA. The CDR3 totals 16 residues. The DNA of the CDR3 is TGTGCCAGCAGCTCTGACCACAGGGGGACTAATGAAAAACTGTTTTTT. Translated: CASSSDHRGTNEKLFF.

This clone was seen just once. This chain joins TRBV27 and TRBJ1-1; TRBD1 might be the D (5 bases). Germline CDR1 reads MNHEY; CDR2 reads SMNVEV (reference sequence). The CDR3 is 15 amino acids. Deletions cut 5 bases from V and 4 bases from J, with 17 bases between. As DNA, the CDR3 is TGTGCCAGCAGTCAATCGGGGGAAAGGGGCACTGAAGCTTTCTTT. Protein product: CASSQSGERGTEAFF.

There are many counts of this clone. The rearrangement uses TRBV2 and TRBJ1-2, with D perhaps TRBD1 (6 bases). V was pared by 7 bases and J by 4 bases, with 16 bases between. The CDR3 runs 14 residues. Per the germline V gene, CDR1 is SNHLY and CDR2 is FYNNEI. CDR3 DNA: TGTGCCAGCAAACAACGCCGGGACACCTATGGCTACACCTTC. Translating gives CASKQRRDTYGYTF.

The rearrangement links TRBV28 to TRBJ1-2; the D gene is possibly TRBD1 (6 bases). Germline CDR1 and CDR2: MDHEN and SYDVKM. Trimming shortened V by 8 bases and J by 4 bases, and 17 bases separated the two germline ends. CDR3 size: 14 residues. The CDR3 DNA is TGTGCCAGCCGGATCTTCGACAGGAGCTATGGCTACACCTTC. The encoded protein is CASRIFDRSYGYTF.

This clone was seen only once. Different DNA sequences within this sample yield the same CDR3. In DNA, the CDR3 is TGTGCCAGCAGTAGAACAGGGACCACTAATGAAAAACTGTTTTTT. Residues: CASSRTGTTNEKLFF. The genes are TRBV28 and TRBJ1-4; a weak D match, TRBD1 (6 bases). Germline V gives CDR1 MDHEN, CDR2 SYDVKM. The CDR3 totals 15 residues. The ends were cut back, 5 bases at V and 2 bases at J, with 12 bases in the middle. The full variable domain, rest sourced from reference TRBV28 and TRBJ1-4, is DVKVTQSSRYLVKRTGEKVFLECVQDMDHENMFWYRQDPGLGLRLIYFSYDVKMKEKGDIPEGYSVSREKKERFSLILESASTNQTSMYLCASSRTGTTNEKLFFGSGTQLSVL.

The rearrangement joins TRBV28 to TRBJ1-2; D is possibly TRBD1 (6 bases). The germline V and J ends were trimmed by 7 bases and 4 bases, with 34 bases remaining between them. Germline V CDR1 and CDR2: MDHEN, SYDVKM. This CDR3 has 20 residues. The CDR3 reads CASMPGHRITTGMFVYGYTF. CDR3 nucleotides: TGTGCCAGCATGCCGGGACACAGGATAACAACGGGGATGTTTGTCTATGGCTACACCTTC.

Only a few counts were recorded for this clone. The chain employs TRBV5-5 and TRBJ2-1; the match to TRBD1 covers 7 bases. This CDR3 is 15 amino acids long. V lost 1 base and J lost 9; bases outside the gene matches: 10. Germline V lookup: CDR1 SGHKS, CDR2 YYEKEE (reference sequence). CDR3 DNA sequence: TGTGCCAGCAGCTTGAGGCAGGGGGTCCCTGGTGAGCAGTTCTTC. Protein product: CASSLRQGVPGEQFF.

This rearrangement joins TRBV5-4 to TRBJ1-2, with 8 bases matching TRBD1. The length of the CDR3 is 16 residues. V lost 0 bases and J lost 1; bases outside the gene matches: 5. The germline V gene has CDR1 SGHNT and CDR2 YYREEE (reference sequence). As DNA, the CDR3 is TGTGCCAGCAGCTTGGCCGGGACAGGAAATAACTATGGCTACACCTTC. Protein sequence: CASSLAGTGNNYGYTF. The whole variable domain, remainder taken from reference TRBV5-4 and TRBJ1-2, is ETGVTQSPTHLIKTRGQQVTLRCSSQSGHNTVSWYQQALGQGPQFIFQYYREEENGRGNFPPRFSGLQFPNYSSELNVNALELDDSALYLCASSLAGTGNNYGYTFGSGTRLTVV.

The gene calls are TRBV6-5 and TRBJ2-4; 8 bases map to TRBD1. V lost 6 bases and J lost 16; bases outside the gene matches: 11. The CDR3 sequence is 12 residues long. Germline V CDR1 and CDR2: MNHEY, SVGAGI. CDR3 in DNA: TGTGCCAGCAGATCCTTTTCAGGGGGCGCTTACTTC. It is translated as CASRSFSGGAYF.

In the case of this clone: Other DNA sequences in this sample translate to the same CDR3. The chain is built from TRBV3-1 (or the pseudogene TRBV3-2) and TRBJ2-5; 7 bases agree with TRBD2. The germline gives CDR1 LGHDT, CDR2 YNNKEL (reference sequence). The length of the CDR3 is 15 residues. The ends lost 0 bases at V and 1 base at J; junction bases unmatched: 2. The CDR3 reads CASSQDGRSQETQYF. The CDR3 bases are TGTGCCAGCAGCCAAGACGGGAGGTCCCAAGAGACCCAGTACTTC.

The chain couples TRBV7-9 to TRBJ2-1; D is uncertain. The ends were cut back, 3 bases at V and 0 bases at J, with 18 bases in the middle. The CDR3 loop spans 18 amino acids. CDR1 and CDR2 from the germline V gene are SEHNR and FQNEAQ (reference sequence). The CDR3 loop reads CASSLGLPSVSSYNEQFF. The CDR3 nucleotides are TGTGCCAGCAGCTTGGGCCTCCCCTCGGTTAGCTCCTACAATGAGCAGTTCTTC. Full variable domain (outside the CDR3, taken from reference TRBV7-9 and TRBJ2-1): DTGVSQNPRHKITKRGQNVTFRCDPISEHNRLYWYRQTLGQGPEFLTYFQNEAQLEKSRLLSDRFSAERPKGSFSTLEIQRTEQGDSAMYLCASSLGLPSVSSYNEQFFGPGTRLTVL.

The J gene is TRBJ1-1, the V gene TRBV18, with a tentative D call TRBD1 (6 bases). Germline V gene lookup returns CDR1 KGHSH and CDR2 LQKENI. This CDR3 comprises 14 residues. V was trimmed by 6 bases and J by 0 bases, leaving 11 bases between them. CDR3 coding DNA: TGTGCCAGCTCTACCAGGGGATTGAACACTGAAGCTTTCTTT. This sequence encodes CASSTRGLNTEAFF.

This rearrangement joins TRBV6-5 to TRBJ2-2; D uncertain. CDR3 length equals 14 residues. Germline assignment: CDR1 MNHEY and CDR2 SVGAGI. Between the trimmed V and J ends, which lost 4 bases and 3 bases, there was a span of 9 bases. The CDR3 protein is CASSLADYTGELFF. In DNA form, the CDR3 reads TGTGCCAGCAGTTTGGCGGATTACACCGGGGAGCTGTTTTTT.

This rearrangement joins TRBV6-5 to TRBJ1-2; D unresolved. V lost 4 bases to trimming and J lost 5 bases, with 5 bases between them. Germline loops: CDR1 MNHEY, CDR2 SVGAGI. The CDR3 covers 11 residues. CDR3 bases: TGTGCCAGCAGTTCCCTATATGGCTACACCTTC. Translation gives CASSSLYGYTF.

V is TRBV9 and J is TRBJ1-4; TRBD1 is a possible D gene (5 bases). The germline V gene has CDR1 SGDLS and CDR2 YYNGEE. The CDR3 is made up of 16 amino acids. With 4 bases removed from V and 5 bases from J, the gap between germline ends came to 18 bases. The CDR3 region is CASSPTGGRENEKLFF. CDR3 bases: TGTGCCAGCAGCCCTACCGGGGGGAGGGAGAATGAAAAACTGTTTTTT.

This chain links TRBV19 with TRBJ2-1; 8 bases are shared with TRBD1. CDR3 size: 16 residues. Trimming took 3 bases from V and 5 from J; bases not matched to a gene: 9. CDR1 and CDR2 from the germline V gene are LNHDA and SQIVND (reference sequence). CDR3 coding DNA: TGTGCCAGTAGTATCCTTTCGACAGGGGAGAACAATGAGCAGTTCTTC. This encodes CASSILSTGENNEQFF.

The chain is built from TRBV28 and TRBJ1-2; TRBD1 might be the D (6 bases). Germline V gene lookup returns CDR1 MDHEN and CDR2 SYDVKM. Deletions cut 4 bases from V and 7 bases from J, with 13 bases between. The CDR3 is 13 amino acids. CDR3 loop: CASSSGGPGGYTF. In DNA form, the CDR3 reads TGTGCCAGCAGTTCGGGGGGCCCTGGTGGCTACACCTTC.

This clone appeared a single time. J is TRBJ1-3 and V is TRBV7-9, with 11 bases matching TRBD1. Germline lookup yields CDR1 SEHNR and CDR2 FQNEAQ (reference sequence). J lost 4 bases, V lost 1 base, and 6 bases had no gene match. This CDR3 region has 17 residues. The CDR3 region is CASSLEPGQGEGNTIYF. CDR3 DNA sequence: TGTGCCAGCAGCTTAGAACCGGGACAGGGGGAAGGAAACACCATATATTTT.

V gene TRBV7-3 combines with J gene TRBJ2-2; 7 bases are a match to TRBD1. The CDR3 is made up of 15 amino acids. Unmatched junction bases numbered 4, after V lost 5 bases and J lost 1 base. Germline V gene data show CDR1 as SGHTA and CDR2 as FQGTGA. CDR3 amino acids: CASSPGQLNTGELFF. CDR3 bases: TGTGCCAGCAGCCCGGGACAGTTGAACACCGGGGAGCTGTTTTTT.